This entry lists 18 T cell receptor beta chains sequenced from one sample in a study of blood T cell repertoires in COVID-19. Method: immunoSEQ multiplex PCR; TCRdb's copy keeps in-frame clones and lacks some. The sample carries roughly 160,000 clones, about four fifths recorded once. The sample comprised PBMCs or T cells enriched from blood (not recorded which). These TCRs come from a woman aged 55-69 years who had recovered from COVID-19.

The chain recombines TRBV6-4 with TRBJ2-3; no clear D. Germline-derived CDR1 and CDR2 are MRHNA and SNTAGT. V lost 11 bases to trimming and J lost 5 bases, with 5 bases between them. The CDR3 totals 9 residues. The CDR3 DNA reads as TGTGCCCCAGGAGATACGCAGTATTTT. It yields the protein CAPGDTQYF.

This sequence joins TRBV7-9 and TRBJ1-5; 7 bases are a match to TRBD1. Germline loops: CDR1 SEHNR, CDR2 FQNEAQ (reference sequence). V lost 3 bases to trimming and J lost 0 bases; unmatched junction nucleotides: 2. The CDR3 has 15 residues. Written as DNA, the CDR3 is TGTGCCAGCAGCTTTAACAGGGGTAGCAATCAGCCCCAGCATTTT. It encodes CASSFNRGSNQPQHF.

The chain is built from TRBV3-1 (or the pseudogene TRBV3-2) and TRBJ2-3; tentatively, D is TRBD2 (7 bases). Trimming removed 0 bases from V and 10 bases from J, with 20 bases in between. This CDR3 comprises 16 residues. Germline assignment: CDR1 LGHDT and CDR2 YNNKEL (reference sequence). As DNA, the CDR3 is TGTGCCAGCAGCCAAGATTTGGGGGGGGGCAAGAAGGCGCAGTATTTT. Protein product: CASSQDLGGGKKAQYF.

The rearrangement uses TRBV6-5 and TRBJ2-2; 8 nucleotides line up with TRBD1. V lost 6 bases to trimming and J lost 6 bases; unmatched junction nucleotides: 6. Germline CDR1 reads MNHEY; CDR2 reads SVGAGI. This CDR3 region has 14 residues. The CDR3 DNA sequence: TGTGCCAGCAGACCCGGACAGGGTGCCGGGGAGCTGTTTTTT. It encodes CASRPGQGAGELFF.

This clone was observed a few times. This chain links TRBV14 with TRBJ2-1; TRBD1 aligns across 7 bases. The germline V gene has CDR1 SGHDN and CDR2 FVKESK. V shed 2 bases and J 6 bases; nucleotides not matched to a gene: 7. The CDR3 contains 15 residues. Here the CDR3 reads CASSQNRGIINEQFF. The CDR3 DNA is TGTGCCAGCAGCCAAAACAGGGGAATTATCAATGAGCAGTTCTTC.

The chain employs TRBV19 and TRBJ1-4, with 8 bases identical to TRBD1. V shed 1 base, J shed 7 bases, and the junction held 2 bases outside the gene matches. The CDR3 sequence is 14 residues long. Germline CDR1 LNHDA, CDR2 SQIVND (reference sequence). The CDR3, as DNA: TGTGCCAGTAGTATAGGTCAGGGGGCTGAAAAACTGTTTTTT. Protein product: CASSIGQGAEKLFF.

The chain couples TRBV14 to TRBJ1-2; possibly TRBD1 for D (6 bases). The CDR3 totals 13 residues. Germline values: CDR1 SGHDN, CDR2 FVKESK. V dropped 1 base and J dropped 8 bases, with 11 bases sitting between them. CDR3 coding DNA: TGTGCCAGCAGCCAAGTACAGGGTGCAGGCTACACCTTC. Translation: CASSQVQGAGYTF.

This clone was seen repeatedly, ten times or more. The genes are TRBV18 and TRBJ1-1, with D hard to call. V was trimmed by 3 bases and J by 0 bases, leaving 8 bases between them. The length of the CDR3 is 14 residues. Germline V lookup: CDR1 KGHSH, CDR2 LQKENI. The DNA of the CDR3 is TGTGCCAGCTCACCGAGCACCATGAACACTGAAGCTTTCTTT. This sequence encodes CASSPSTMNTEAFF.

The chain couples TRBV30 to TRBJ1-3; tentative D call: TRBD1 (6 bases). CDR1 and CDR2 from the germline V gene are GTSNPN and SVGIG (reference sequence). V dropped 3 bases and J dropped 0 bases, with 18 bases sitting between them. The CDR3 runs 17 residues. The CDR3 protein is CAWSSGTLSYSGNTIYF. The CDR3 DNA follows: TGTGCCTGGAGCTCCGGGACATTATCCTACTCTGGAAACACCATATATTTT.

The chain employs TRBV29-1 and TRBJ1-2, with 7 bases aligning to TRBD1. The CDR3 runs 13 residues. Per germline, CDR1 SQVTM and CDR2 ANQGSEA. V gave up 5 bases and J gave up 4 bases; unmatched junction bases: 7. CDR3 in DNA: TGCAGCGTTACCCGACAGGGCCTCTATGGCTACACCTTC. Amino acids: CSVTRQGLYGYTF.

This clone was found once. The chain has TRBV18 and TRBJ2-1, with TRBD2 matching 7 bases. Per germline, CDR1 KGHSH and CDR2 LQKENI. The CDR3 is made up of 15 amino acids. V lost 3 bases, J lost 2 bases, and 4 bases stayed unmatched. The CDR3 is CASSPGLAAYNEQFF. The CDR3 DNA reads as TGTGCCAGCTCACCTGGTCTAGCGGCCTACAATGAGCAGTTCTTC. The whole variable domain, remainder taken from reference TRBV18 and TRBJ2-1, is NAGVMQNPRHLVRRRGQEARLRCSPMKGHSHVYWYRQLPEEGLKFMVYLQKENIIDESGMPKERFSAEFPKEGPSILRIQQVVRGDSAAYFCASSPGLAAYNEQFFGPGTRLTVL.

CDR3 nucleotides: TGTGCCAGCAGCGTAGATAGCGGGACAGGGGGTTCACCCCTCCACTTT. Residues: CASSVDSGTGGSPLHF. The chain employs TRBV9 and TRBJ1-6; the match to TRBD1 covers 11 bases. Trimming cost V 0 bases and J 9 bases; bases outside gene matches: 5. CDR1 and CDR2 from the germline V gene are SGDLS and YYNGEE. The CDR3 contains 16 residues.

V gene TRBV2 combines with J gene TRBJ1-3, with 11 bases matching TRBD1. The length of the CDR3 is 16 residues. With 5 bases clipped from V and 4 bases from J, the junction kept 7 bases outside the gene matches. Looked up from germline, CDR1 is SNHLY and CDR2 is FYNNEI. Here the CDR3 DNA reads TGTGCCAGCAGTTCGGGACAGGGGGAAGGAGGAAACACCATATATTTT. Translated, it gives CASSSGQGEGGNTIYF. The variable domain in full, with the rest retrieved from reference TRBV2 and TRBJ1-3, is EPEVTQTPSHQVTQMGQEVILRCVPISNHLYFYWYRQILGQKVEFLVSFYNNEISEKSEIFDDQFSVERPDGSNFTLKIRSTKLEDSAMYFCASSSGQGEGGNTIYFGEGSWLTVV.

This clone was recorded once. The chain employs TRBV7-9 and TRBJ2-3; D unresolved. The CDR3 covers 13 residues. V was trimmed by 1 base and J by 11 bases, leaving 13 bases between them. Germline loops: CDR1 SEHNR, CDR2 FQNEAQ (reference sequence). For the CDR3, the DNA is TGTGCCAGCAGCTTAGTGGGTTTTCTAGGGCAGTATTTT. Translation gives CASSLVGFLGQYF.

This chain connects TRBV6-5 to TRBJ1-1; 7 positions agree with TRBD1. This CDR3 contains 14 residues. Per the germline V gene, CDR1 is MNHEY and CDR2 is SVGAGI. V shed 9 bases and J 0 bases; nucleotides not matched to a gene: 7. Here the CDR3 DNA reads TGTGCCAGTGGACTGACAGGGCTGAACACTGAAGCTTTCTTT. It encodes CASGLTGLNTEAFF.

The gene calls are TRBV10-1 and TRBJ2-2; D perhaps matches TRBD2 (5 bases). CDR3 length: 16 residues. Trimming left V 0 bases short and J 5 bases short, with 13 bases between. The germline gives CDR1 WNHNN, CDR2 SYGVQD (reference sequence). CDR3 sequence: CASSESRSGGTGELFF. DNA for the CDR3: TGCGCCAGCAGTGAGTCGAGGTCAGGAGGAACCGGGGAGCTGTTTTTT.

V and J are TRBV28 and TRBJ2-5; 8 bases are a match to TRBD1. The CDR3 length is 14 residues. The V and J ends lost 2 bases and 6 bases, in that order; junction bases with no gene match: 5. Per germline, CDR1 MDHEN and CDR2 SYDVKM. In DNA form, the CDR3 reads TGTGCCAGCAGTTTAAGCAGGGGGCCACAGACCCAGTACTTC. This translates into CASSLSRGPQTQYF.

The genes are TRBV6-5 and TRBJ1-1; D may be TRBD1 (6 bases). CDR3 length: 12 amino acids. Trimming took off 9 bases at V and 3 bases at J, with 11 bases between the two ends. Germline V gives CDR1 MNHEY, CDR2 SVGAGI. The CDR3 bases are TGTGCCAGTCGGGACATTCACACTGAAGCTTTCTTT. It is translated as CASRDIHTEAFF.